This entry is about one T cell receptor beta chain. The target antigen is unknown. This record comes from a study of cytomegalovirus exposure and HLA in healthy donors. Study-level points and caveats: Per published accounts, TCR beta sequences correctly predicted the HLA-A and HLA-B alleles of most subjects. Earlier findings revealed that most TCR beta V segments proved productive either about 90% or about 30% of the time. In a later analysis, donors in an Asian-associated ancestry cluster reportedly had fewer N-insertions in productive TCRs than the cohort mean.

The PCR used 60 Vbeta and 13 Jbeta primers. Clones were read by immunoSEQ multiplex PCR, and TCRdb kept only the in-frame ones, dropping some. The sample carries about 130,000 clones, around 71% recorded once. Material for sequencing was PBMCs. This TCR was sampled from an older woman in good health and CMV-seropositive.

The chain's CDR3 is CASSVGTLGNTIYF. Here the CDR3 DNA reads TGTGCCAGCAGTGTCGGGACACTCGGAAACACCATATATTTT. The chain recombines TRBV6-1 with TRBJ1-3, with D perhaps matching TRBD1 (6 bases). The germline V gene has CDR1 MNHNS and CDR2 SASEGT. The CDR3 length is 14 residues. Trimming took off 4 bases at V and 4 bases at J, with 11 bases between the two ends.